This is a list of T cell receptor beta chains from one sample in a study of T cell responses to AZD1222 COVID-19 vaccine. The repertoire was sequenced with immunoSEQ multiplex PCR; TCRdb's copy has only in-frame clones and lacks some. The data contain 140,000 or so clones, 75% to 90% of them singletons. Specimen: peripheral blood, collected on day 0 of AZD1222 vaccination. The receptors stem from an adult in good health. Each CDR3 is given with its conserved first and last residue. Fields, in order: V gene, D gene, clone size, J gene, CDR3 protein, CDR3 DNA. D genes are given only for firm matches. Not every row has a clone size; where given, it reads once, few, many or a size class.

>TRBV27|NA|NA|TRBJ1-5
CASSLSAGPLNQPQHF
TGTGCCAGCAGTTTATCGGCGGGACCGCTCAATCAGCCCCAGCATTTT
>TRBV4-1|NA|NA|TRBJ2-6
CASNHFPTKTGANVLTF
TGCGCCAGCAATCACTTCCCGACGAAAACTGGGGCCAACGTCCTGACTTTC
>TRBV20-1|TRBD2|NA|TRBJ2-3
CSASRVAGGTTDTQYF
TGCAGTGCTAGTAGGGTAGCGGGAGGAACCACAGATACGCAGTATTTT
>TRBV19|TRBD1|NA|TRBJ1-1
CASSDRGNTEAFF
TGTGCCAGTAGCGACAGGGGGAACACTGAAGCTTTCTTT
>TRBV30|TRBD2|NA|TRBJ2-2
CAWRLAGTHTGELFF
TGTGCCTGGAGACTAGCGGGAACGCACACCGGGGAGCTGTTTTTT
>TRBV13|TRBD2|NA|TRBJ2-2
CASSLGGPGLAGVAGELFF
TGTGCCAGCAGCTTAGGCGGACCGGGACTAGCGGGAGTAGCCGGGGAGCTGTTTTTT
>TRBV7-3|NA|NA|TRBJ2-1
CASSSRAGTNYNEQFF
TGTGCCAGCAGCTCCAGGGCGGGGACCAACTACAATGAGCAGTTCTTC
>TRBV11-1|NA|NA|TRBJ1-1
CASSFRGARVTEAFF
TGTGCCAGCAGCTTTAGGGGCGCCCGGGTCACTGAAGCTTTCTTT
>TRBV6-6|NA|NA|TRBJ2-1
CASRGTYNEQFF
TGTGCCAGCAGAGGGACTTACAATGAGCAGTTCTTC
>TRBV9|NA|NA|TRBJ1-5
CASSVDFAAMDQHF
TGTGCCAGCAGCGTAGATTTCGCGGCAATGGACCAGCATTTT
>TRBV27|TRBD2|once|TRBJ2-7
CASSLSLAGGPYEQYF
TGTGCCAGCAGTTTATCTCTGGCGGGAGGGCCCTACGAGCAGTACTTC
>TRBV5-1|NA|NA|TRBJ1-4
CASSFGSSNEKLFF
TGCGCCAGCAGCTTCGGGAGTAGTAATGAAAAACTGTTTTTT
>TRBV5-4|NA|NA|TRBJ1-3
CASIGGNTIYF
TGTGCCAGCATCGGGGGAAACACCATATATTTT
>TRBV7-8|TRBD1|NA|TRBJ1-5
CASSSRGGAGSQPQHF
TGTGCCAGCAGCTCCAGAGGGGGCGCGGGTTCGCAGCCCCAGCATTTT
>TRBV30|NA|NA|TRBJ2-5
CAWSWTIQETQYF
TGTGCCTGGAGCTGGACTATACAAGAGACCCAGTACTTC
>TRBV9|NA|NA|TRBJ2-1
CASRDSYRNEQFF
TGTGCCTCCCGGGACTCTTATCGAAATGAGCAGTTCTTC
>TRBV5-4|NA|NA|TRBJ2-2
CASSLGGTGGTGELFF
TGTGCCAGCAGCTTGGGTGGGACTGGGGGAACCGGGGAGCTGTTTTTT
>TRBV5-1|TRBD1|once|TRBJ1-2
CASSDRPGTGDGYTF
TGCGCCAGCAGCGATCGACCCGGGACAGGGGATGGCTACACCTTC
>TRBV11-2|NA|NA|TRBJ2-7
CASSLDRGRIYEQYF
TGTGCCAGCAGCTTAGATCGGGGACGGATCTACGAGCAGTACTTC
>TRBV20-1|NA|NA|TRBJ2-1
CSASPLSFDNEQFF
TGCAGTGCTAGTCCACTAAGTTTCGACAATGAGCAGTTCTTC
>TRBV19|NA|once|TRBJ1-5
CASSIGGLGNQPQHF
TGTGCCAGTAGTATCGGCGGGCTGGGCAATCAGCCCCAGCATTTT
>TRBV4-2|NA|NA|TRBJ1-2
CASSQDNRQTNYGYTF
TGTGCCAGCAGCCAAGATAACAGACAGACTAACTATGGCTACACCTTC
>TRBV10-2|NA|NA|TRBJ1-5
CASSDRDIGNQPQHF
TGCGCCAGCAGTGATAGGGACATTGGGAATCAGCCCCAGCATTTT
>TRBV11-2|TRBD2|NA|TRBJ2-1
CASSRSGATRNEQFF
TGTGCCAGCAGCCGTAGCGGGGCCACGAGGAATGAGCAGTTCTTC
>TRBV28|NA|NA|TRBJ2-7
CASSLVPGPGQYF
TGTGCCAGCAGTTTGGTCCCGGGACCTGGGCAGTACTTC
>TRBV30|NA|NA|TRBJ2-3
CAWSIEADTQYF
TGTGCCTGGAGTATAGAGGCAGATACGCAGTATTTT
>TRBV18|NA|NA|TRBJ1-1
CASSPIINTEAFF
TGTGCCAGCTCACCGATAATAAACACTGAAGCTTTCTTT
>TRBV19|NA|NA|TRBJ1-1
CASSITERMNTEAFF
TGTGCCAGTAGTATCACAGAAAGAATGAACACTGAAGCTTTCTTT
>TRBV30|NA|NA|TRBJ1-1
CAWSAPAEAFF
TGTGCCTGGAGTGCACCCGCTGAAGCTTTCTTT
>TRBV7-8|TRBD2|NA|TRBJ2-7
CASSLEGLAALLGQYF
TGTGCCAGCAGCTTAGAGGGACTAGCGGCCCTCTTGGGGCAGTACTTC
>TRBV29-1|NA|NA|TRBJ1-3
CSVDDAGNTIYF
TGCAGCGTTGATGACGCAGGAAACACCATATATTTT
>TRBV20-1|NA|NA|TRBJ2-3
CSASTRRVTDTQYF
TGCAGTGCTAGTACGAGGCGAGTCACAGATACGCAGTATTTT
>TRBV15|NA|NA|TRBJ1-6
CATSRDSTDSNSPLHF
TGTGCCACCAGCAGAGATTCCACGGACAGCAATTCACCCCTCCACTTT
>TRBV4-1|TRBD2|NA|TRBJ2-7
CASSDNSGNRYEQYF
TGCGCCAGCAGCGATAATAGCGGGAATAGGTACGAGCAGTACTTC
>TRBV2|TRBD1|once|TRBJ2-5
CASKRQGQGTQYF
TGTGCCAGCAAGAGACAGGGGCAAGGGACCCAGTACTTC
>TRBV16|NA|NA|TRBJ1-2
CASSQSVRDDGYTF
TGTGCCAGCAGCCAATCGGTTAGGGATGATGGCTACACCTTC
>TRBV10-3|NA|NA|TRBJ2-3
CAIRFGGHTDTQYF
TGTGCCATCCGCTTCGGGGGGCACACAGATACGCAGTATTTT
>TRBV2|NA|NA|TRBJ2-7
CASSEYPQGYEQYF
TGTGCCAGCAGTGAATATCCTCAGGGGTACGAGCAGTACTTC
>TRBV27|NA|NA|TRBJ2-1
CASRRGSGNEQFF
TGTGCCAGCAGGAGGGGGAGTGGCAATGAGCAGTTCTTC
>TRBV3-1/TRBV3-2|NA|NA|TRBJ1-2
CASSQKMEGSNYGYTF
TGTGCCAGCAGCCAAAAAATGGAGGGGAGTAACTATGGCTACACCTTC
>TRBV10-3|TRBD1|NA|TRBJ1-1
CAISARDRGTEAFF
TGTGCCATCAGTGCGCGGGACAGGGGCACTGAAGCTTTCTTT
>TRBV5-6|NA|NA|TRBJ1-1
CASSSDLNTEAFF
TGTGCCAGCAGTTCCGACCTGAACACTGAAGCTTTCTTT
>TRBV7-9|NA|NA|TRBJ1-1
CASSPTGNTEAFF
TGTGCCAGCAGCCCGACAGGGAACACTGAAGCTTTCTTT
>TRBV3-1/TRBV3-2|TRBD1|NA|TRBJ1-5
CASSQADRGGQPQHF
TGTGCCAGCAGCCAAGCGGACAGGGGAGGCCAGCCCCAGCATTTT
>TRBV7-8|NA|NA|TRBJ1-4
CASSHLRGRTVNEKLFF
TGTGCCAGCAGCCACCTCCGTGGGCGGACAGTTAATGAAAAACTGTTTTTT
>TRBV5-1|TRBD2|NA|TRBJ2-3
CASSPRLGLAGSTDTQYF
TGCGCCAGCAGCCCCAGACTCGGACTAGCGGGGAGCACAGATACGCAGTATTTT
>TRBV6-5|TRBD1|NA|TRBJ2-7
CASTSPGQGTYEQYF
TGTGCCAGCACCTCGCCGGGACAGGGTACCTACGAGCAGTACTTC
>TRBV6-5|NA|NA|TRBJ2-1
CASSYSVGGWSNEQFF
TGTGCCAGCAGTTACTCGGTAGGTGGCTGGTCCAATGAGCAGTTCTTC
>TRBV6-1|NA|NA|TRBJ1-2
CASSEMMVPHGYTF
TGTGCCAGCAGTGAAATGATGGTTCCCCATGGCTACACCTTC
>TRBV6-2/TRBV6-3|TRBD2|NA|TRBJ2-1
CASSSSSGGLTYSYNEQFF
TGTGCCAGCAGTTCCTCTAGCGGGGGTCTTACTTACTCCTACAATGAGCAGTTCTTC
>TRBV2|NA|NA|TRBJ1-1
CASIGPDDTEAFF
TGTGCCAGCATCGGCCCGGATGACACTGAAGCTTTCTTT
>TRBV27|NA|NA|TRBJ2-7
CASSLGPGSSYEQYF
TGTGCCAGCAGTTTAGGGCCAGGGAGCTCCTACGAGCAGTACTTC
>TRBV11-2|NA|NA|TRBJ1-3
CASSQSFKWPGNTIYF
TGTGCCAGCAGCCAATCGTTCAAGTGGCCTGGAAACACCATATATTTT
>TRBV19|NA|NA|TRBJ1-2
CASSPQQGLGGYTF
TGTGCCAGTAGTCCCCAACAGGGTTTAGGTGGCTACACCTTC
>TRBV3-1/TRBV3-2|NA|NA|TRBJ2-5
CASSPYGGETQYF
TGTGCCAGCAGCCCCTATGGCGGGGAGACCCAGTACTTC
>TRBV6-5|TRBD1|NA|TRBJ1-5
CASSSSNRGRNQPQHF
TGTGCCAGCAGTTCCTCGAACAGGGGGCGAAATCAGCCCCAGCATTTT
>TRBV24-1|NA|NA|TRBJ2-1
CATSGGEKQFF
TGTGCCACCAGTGGCGGGGAGAAGCAGTTCTTC
>TRBV11-2|NA|NA|TRBJ2-7
CASSLRVNLYEQYF
TGTGCCAGCAGCTTAAGGGTGAACCTCTACGAGCAGTACTTC
>TRBV6-5|NA|NA|TRBJ1-1
CASRFGETMNTEAFF
TGTGCCAGCAGGTTTGGGGAGACCATGAACACTGAAGCTTTCTTT
>TRBV6-5|TRBD1|NA|TRBJ1-3
CASTGTGAGGNTIYF
TGTGCCAGCACAGGGACAGGGGCTGGTGGAAACACCATATATTTT